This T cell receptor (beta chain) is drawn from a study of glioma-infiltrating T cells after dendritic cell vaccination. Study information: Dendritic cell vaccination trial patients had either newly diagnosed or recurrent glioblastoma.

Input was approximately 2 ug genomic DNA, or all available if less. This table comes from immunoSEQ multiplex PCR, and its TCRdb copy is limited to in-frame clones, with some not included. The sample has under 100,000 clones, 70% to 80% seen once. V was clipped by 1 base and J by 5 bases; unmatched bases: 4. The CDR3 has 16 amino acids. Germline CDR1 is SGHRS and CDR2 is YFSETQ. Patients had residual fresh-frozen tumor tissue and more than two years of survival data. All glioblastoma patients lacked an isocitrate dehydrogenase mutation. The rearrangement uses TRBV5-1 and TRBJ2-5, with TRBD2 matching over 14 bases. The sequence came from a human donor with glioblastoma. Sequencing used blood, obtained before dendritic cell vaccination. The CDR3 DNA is TGCGCCAGCAGCTTGCAGACTAGCGGGAGGGGGGAGACCCAGTACTTC. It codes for CASSLQTSGRGETQYF. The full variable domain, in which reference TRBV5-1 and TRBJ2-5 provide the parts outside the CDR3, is KAGVTQTPRYLIKTRGQQVTLSCSPISGHRSVSWYQQTPGQGLQFLFEYFSETQRNKGNFPGRFSGRQFSNSRSEMNVSTLELGDSALYLCASSLQTSGRGETQYFGPGTRLLVL.